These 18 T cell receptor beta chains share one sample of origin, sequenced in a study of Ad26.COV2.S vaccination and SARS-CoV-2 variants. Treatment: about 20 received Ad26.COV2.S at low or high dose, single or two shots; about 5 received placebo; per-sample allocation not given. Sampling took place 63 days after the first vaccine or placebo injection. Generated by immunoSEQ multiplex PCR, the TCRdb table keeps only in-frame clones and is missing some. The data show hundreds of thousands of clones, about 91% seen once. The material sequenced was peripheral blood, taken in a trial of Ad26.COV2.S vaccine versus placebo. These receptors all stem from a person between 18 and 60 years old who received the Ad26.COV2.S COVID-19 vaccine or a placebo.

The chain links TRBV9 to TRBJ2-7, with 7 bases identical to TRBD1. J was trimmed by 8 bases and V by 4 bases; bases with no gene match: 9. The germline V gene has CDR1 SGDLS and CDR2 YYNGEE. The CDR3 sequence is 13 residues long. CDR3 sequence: CASSSRDSNKQYF. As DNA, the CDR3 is TGTGCCAGCAGCAGCCGGGACAGCAACAAGCAGTACTTC.

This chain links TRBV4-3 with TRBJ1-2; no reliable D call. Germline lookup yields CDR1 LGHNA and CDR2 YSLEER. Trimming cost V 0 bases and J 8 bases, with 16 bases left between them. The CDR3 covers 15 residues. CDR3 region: CASSQDRHRSVGYTF. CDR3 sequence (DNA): TGCGCCAGCAGCCAAGATCGACACAGATCGGTCGGCTACACCTTC.

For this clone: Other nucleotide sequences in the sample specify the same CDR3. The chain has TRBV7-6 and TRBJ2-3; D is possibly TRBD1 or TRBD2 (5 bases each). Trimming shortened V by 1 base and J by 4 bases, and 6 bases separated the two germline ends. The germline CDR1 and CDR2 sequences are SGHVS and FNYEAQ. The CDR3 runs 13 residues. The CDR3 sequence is CASSLGGADTQYF. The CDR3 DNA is TGTGCCAGCAGCTTAGGAGGGGCAGATACGCAGTATTTT. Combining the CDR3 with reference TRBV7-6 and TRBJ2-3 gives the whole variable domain GAGVSQSPRYKVTKRGQDVALRCDPISGHVSLYWYRQALGQGPEFLTYFNYEAQQDKSGLPNDRFSAERPEGSISTLTIQRTEQRDSAMYRCASSLGGADTQYFGPGTRLTVL.

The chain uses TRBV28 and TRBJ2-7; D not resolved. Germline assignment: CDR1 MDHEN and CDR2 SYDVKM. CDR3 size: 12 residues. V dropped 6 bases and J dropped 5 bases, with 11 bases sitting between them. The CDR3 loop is CASRHQRNEQYF. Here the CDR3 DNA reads TGTGCCAGCAGACACCAAAGGAACGAGCAGTACTTC.

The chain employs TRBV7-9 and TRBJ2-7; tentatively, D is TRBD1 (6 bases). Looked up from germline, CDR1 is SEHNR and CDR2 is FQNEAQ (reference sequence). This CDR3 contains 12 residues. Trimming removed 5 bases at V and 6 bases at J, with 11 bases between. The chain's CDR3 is CASSVTTGEQYF. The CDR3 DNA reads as TGTGCCAGCAGCGTAACGACAGGCGAGCAGTACTTC.

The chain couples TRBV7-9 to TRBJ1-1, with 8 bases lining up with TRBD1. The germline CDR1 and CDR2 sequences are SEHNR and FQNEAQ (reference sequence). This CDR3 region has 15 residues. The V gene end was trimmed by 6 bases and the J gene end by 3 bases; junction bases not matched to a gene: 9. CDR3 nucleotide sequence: TGTGCCAGCAGTTCCAGGGGGCGGTTCTACACTGAAGCTTTCTTT. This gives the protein CASSSRGRFYTEAFF.

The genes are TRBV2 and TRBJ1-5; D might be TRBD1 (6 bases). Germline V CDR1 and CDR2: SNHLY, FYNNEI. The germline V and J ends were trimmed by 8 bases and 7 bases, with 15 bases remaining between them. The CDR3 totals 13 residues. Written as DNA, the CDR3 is TGTGCCAGCCGAGGGGGGGGCTTACAGCCCCAGCATTTT. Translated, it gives CASRGGGLQPQHF. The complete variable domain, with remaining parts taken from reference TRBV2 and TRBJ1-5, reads EPEVTQTPSHQVTQMGQEVILRCVPISNHLYFYWYRQILGQKVEFLVSFYNNEISEKSEIFDDQFSVERPDGSNFTLKIRSTKLEDSAMYFCASRGGGLQPQHFGDGTRLSIL.

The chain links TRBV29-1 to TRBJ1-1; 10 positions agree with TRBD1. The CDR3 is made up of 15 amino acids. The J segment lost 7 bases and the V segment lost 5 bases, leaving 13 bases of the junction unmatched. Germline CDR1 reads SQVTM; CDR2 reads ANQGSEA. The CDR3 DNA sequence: TGCAGCGTTAAAACCGGGACAGGGGTTTTCGGTGAAGCTTTCTTT. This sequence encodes CSVKTGTGVFGEAFF.

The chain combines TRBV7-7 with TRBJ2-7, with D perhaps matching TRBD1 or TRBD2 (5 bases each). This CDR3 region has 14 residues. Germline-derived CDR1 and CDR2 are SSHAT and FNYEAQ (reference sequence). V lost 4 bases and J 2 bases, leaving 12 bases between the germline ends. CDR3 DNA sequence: TGTGCCAGCAGCTCCGGGACCCCTCCCTACGAGCAGTACTTC. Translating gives CASSSGTPPYEQYF.

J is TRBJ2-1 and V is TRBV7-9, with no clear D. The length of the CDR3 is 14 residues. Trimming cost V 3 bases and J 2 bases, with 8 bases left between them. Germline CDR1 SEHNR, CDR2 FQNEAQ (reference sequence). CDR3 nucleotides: TGTGCCAGCAGCTTTACTACCACCTACAATGAGCAGTTCTTC. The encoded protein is CASSFTTTYNEQFF.

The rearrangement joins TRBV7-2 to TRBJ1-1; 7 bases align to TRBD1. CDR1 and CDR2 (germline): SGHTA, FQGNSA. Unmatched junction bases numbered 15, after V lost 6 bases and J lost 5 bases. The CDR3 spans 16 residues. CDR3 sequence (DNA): TGTGCCAGCAGTCAGGACAGGACCAAGCGAGGGACTGAAGCTTTCTTT. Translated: CASSQDRTKRGTEAFF.

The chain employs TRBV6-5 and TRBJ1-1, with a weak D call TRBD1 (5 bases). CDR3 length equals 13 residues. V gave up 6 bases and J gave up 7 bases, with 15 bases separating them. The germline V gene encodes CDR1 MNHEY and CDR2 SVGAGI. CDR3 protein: CASRSQGYGEAFF. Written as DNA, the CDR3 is TGTGCCAGCAGAAGTCAGGGATACGGTGAAGCTTTCTTT.

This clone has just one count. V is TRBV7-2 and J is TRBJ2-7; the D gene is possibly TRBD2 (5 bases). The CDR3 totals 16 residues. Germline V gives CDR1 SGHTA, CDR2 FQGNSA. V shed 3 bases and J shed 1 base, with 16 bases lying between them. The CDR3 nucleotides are TGTGCCAGCAGCTTGTCGCCCCTTCGGGGATCCTACGAGCAGTACTTC. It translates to CASSLSPLRGSYEQYF.

The DNA for the CDR3 is TGTGCCAGCAGCTTAGGACAGGGGCCCTATGGCTACACCTTC. This codes for CASSLGQGPYGYTF. The rearrangement joins TRBV13 to TRBJ1-2, with 7 bases identical to TRBD1. Germline CDR1 PRHDT, CDR2 FYEKMQ (reference sequence). Trimming took 0 bases from V and 4 from J; bases not matched to a gene: 2. The CDR3 totals 14 residues. Full variable domain (outside the CDR3, taken from reference TRBV13 and TRBJ1-2): AAGVIQSPRHLIKEKRETATLKCYPIPRHDTVYWYQQGPGQDPQFLISFYEKMQSDKGSIPDRFSAQQFSDYHSELNMSSLELGDSALYFCASSLGQGPYGYTFGSGTRLTVV.

As DNA, the CDR3 is TGCGCCAGCAACCTCCCTGGCACAGATACGCAGTATTTT. This encodes CASNLPGTDTQYF. The chain combines TRBV5-1 with TRBJ2-3; unclear D gene. CDR3 length: 13 residues. V shed 6 bases and J shed 1 base, with 9 bases lying between them. Germline V lookup: CDR1 SGHRS, CDR2 YFSETQ.

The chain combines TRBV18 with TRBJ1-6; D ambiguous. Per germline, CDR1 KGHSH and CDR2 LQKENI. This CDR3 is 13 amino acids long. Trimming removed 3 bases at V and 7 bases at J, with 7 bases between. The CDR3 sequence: CASSPRLNSPLHF. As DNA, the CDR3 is TGTGCCAGCTCACCCCGTCTGAATTCACCCCTCCACTTT. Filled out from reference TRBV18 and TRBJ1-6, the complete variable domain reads NAGVMQNPRHLVRRRGQEARLRCSPMKGHSHVYWYRQLPEEGLKFMVYLQKENIIDESGMPKERFSAEFPKEGPSILRIQQVVRGDSAAYFCASSPRLNSPLHFGNGTRLTVT.

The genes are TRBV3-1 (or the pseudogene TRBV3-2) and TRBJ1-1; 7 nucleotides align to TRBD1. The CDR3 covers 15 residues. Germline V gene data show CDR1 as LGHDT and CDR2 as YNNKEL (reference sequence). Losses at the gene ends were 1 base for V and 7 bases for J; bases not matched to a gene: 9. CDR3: CASSQAPGGPFEAFF. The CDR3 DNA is TGTGCCAGCAGCCAAGCCCCAGGGGGACCCTTTGAAGCTTTCTTT.

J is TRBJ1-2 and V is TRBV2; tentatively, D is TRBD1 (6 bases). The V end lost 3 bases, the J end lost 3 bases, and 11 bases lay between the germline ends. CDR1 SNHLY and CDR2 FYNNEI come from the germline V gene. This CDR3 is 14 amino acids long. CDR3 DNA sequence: TGTGCCAGCAGTGAGTGGACAGTGGACTATGGCTACACCTTC. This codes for CASSEWTVDYGYTF. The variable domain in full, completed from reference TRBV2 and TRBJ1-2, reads EPEVTQTPSHQVTQMGQEVILRCVPISNHLYFYWYRQILGQKVEFLVSFYNNEISEKSEIFDDQFSVERPDGSNFTLKIRSTKLEDSAMYFCASSEWTVDYGYTFGSGTRLTVV.